A selection of T cell receptor beta chains follows, all from one sample in a study of shared clonotypes between healthy human individuals. Profiled with immunoSEQ multiplex PCR; TCRdb holds only in-frame clones, not every one. The repertoire has some 660,000 clones, 73% of them found once; the top ten carry roughly 2%. The sequenced material came from memory CD4+ T cells sorted from blood. All receptors come from a woman aged 25 to 45 in good health. Each CDR3 is given with its conserved first and last residue. D genes are given only for firm matches. Only some rows state a clone size, as once, few, many or a class for expanded clones.

j_gene	v_gene	abundance	d_gene	CDR3nt	CDR3aa
TRBJ2-3	TRBV28	-	TRBD2	TGTGCCAGCAGTTTTAGCGGGAGGGCCGGGGGTACAGATACGCAGTATTTT	CASSFSGRAGGTDTQYF
TRBJ1-5	TRBV28	-	-	TGTGCCAGCAGCTACACGTGGGGCAATCAGCCCCAGCATTTT	CASSYTWGNQPQHF
TRBJ2-2	TRBV6-5	-	TRBD2	TGTGCCAGCAGGGCCGGCGCTAGCGGGAGCGGGGAGCTGTTTTTT	CASRAGASGSGELFF
TRBJ2-3	TRBV7-2	-	-	TGTGCCAGCAGCTTGCTTGAATTTAGCACAGATACGCAGTATTTT	CASSLLEFSTDTQYF
TRBJ1-5	TRBV5-6	-	TRBD1	TGTGCCAGCAGCCCCTGGGGACCGGGGGACAGTCAGCCCCAGCATTTT	CASSPWGPGDSQPQHF
TRBJ2-7	TRBV30	few	-	TGTGCCTGGAGTGTTTCGATGAGGGGGGAGCAGTACTTC	CAWSVSMRGEQYF
TRBJ2-2	TRBV2	-	-	TGTGCCAGCAGCAGGGACGGACTTCTAGAGCTGTTTTTT	CASSRDGLLELFF
TRBJ2-7	TRBV19	many	TRBD1	TGTGCCAGCGAGAGACAGGGTACCAACGAGCAGTACTTC	CASERQGTNEQYF
TRBJ2-1	TRBV2	-	-	TGTGCCAGCAGTGGGACCTTTTGGAATGAGCAGTTCTTC	CASSGTFWNEQFF
TRBJ1-1	TRBV20-1	-	-	TGCAGTGCTGAAGACAACACTGAAGCTTTCTTT	CSAEDNTEAFF
TRBJ1-2	TRBV27	once	TRBD1	TGTGCCAGCAGCGTCACCGGGACAGGGTCTAAGGACTATGGCTACACCTTC	CASSVTGTGSKDYGYTF
TRBJ1-2	TRBV30	-	-	TGTGCCTGGAGCGCCCGGGACGGACCTTATGGCTACACCTTC	CAWSARDGPYGYTF
TRBJ2-3	TRBV29-1	once	-	TGCAGCGTGGAAGGGTTCGGGGCTTTTAGCGCGGATACGCAGTATTTT	CSVEGFGAFSADTQYF
TRBJ1-5	TRBV18	-	TRBD1	TGTGCCAGCTCAGCGACAGGGGATCAGCCCCAGCATTTT	CASSATGDQPQHF
TRBJ2-1	TRBV28	few	TRBD2	TGTGCCAGCAGTTATAGCGGGAGGCTAAACAATGAGCAGTTCTTC	CASSYSGRLNNEQFF
TRBJ1-1	TRBV11-2	-	-	TGTGCCAGCAGCACGAGCCCCGAAGCTTTCTTT	CASSTSPEAFF
TRBJ2-2	TRBV11-3	-	TRBD2	TGTGCCAGCAGACTAGCGGGAGGGGGGAACACCGGGGAGCTGTTTTTT	CASRLAGGGNTGELFF
TRBJ2-3	TRBV2	few	TRBD1	TGTGCCAGCAGGGTACAGGGGGCGAGCACAGATACGCAGTATTTT	CASRVQGASTDTQYF
TRBJ1-4	TRBV2	once	-	TGTGCCAGCAGCCCAAGGGAGTCCCGAGGGGAAAAACTGTTTTTT	CASSPRESRGEKLFF
TRBJ1-2	TRBV19	-	-	TGTGCCAGTAGTATTGTGGGAGGCTACACCTTC	CASSIVGGYTF
TRBJ1-1	TRBV7-3	-	TRBD1	TGTGCCAGCAGCATACAGACAGGGACTGAAGCTTTCTTT	CASSIQTGTEAFF
TRBJ2-7	TRBV7-8	-	TRBD1	TGTGCCAGCAGCTTAGCGAGGACAGGGGTGTACGAGCAGTACTTC	CASSLARTGVYEQYF
TRBJ1-1	TRBV4-2	-	-	TGTGCCAGCAGCCAAAGCCGGGACACTGAAGCTTTCTTT	CASSQSRDTEAFF
TRBJ2-1	TRBV19	-	TRBD2	TGTGCCAGTAGTATAGTGTTGTCGCTAGCGGGGGAGGCTAGCTCGTACAATGAGCAGTTCTTC	CASSIVLSLAGEASSYNEQFF